Below, 16 T cell receptor beta chains from the same sample are listed, as sequenced in a study of T cell responses to AZD1222 COVID-19 vaccine. Assay used: immunoSEQ multiplex PCR; TCRdb lists only in-frame clones, some missing. The table includes 120,000 or so clones, 70% to 85% detected once. Source: peripheral blood, taken on day 0 of AZD1222 vaccination. All receptors come from an adult in good health.

The sample holds one count of this clone. The chain recombines TRBV7-6 with TRBJ1-1; weak D call: TRBD1 (6 bases). Trimming removed 5 bases from V and 0 bases from J, with 7 bases in between. Germline V gene data show CDR1 as SGHVS and CDR2 as FNYEAQ. The CDR3 spans 13 residues. The CDR3, as DNA: TGTGCCAGCAGCCGACAGGTGAACACTGAAGCTTTCTTT. Translated, it gives CASSRQVNTEAFF.

The CDR3 DNA follows: TGTGCCGTCCTTAGTCAGTCCGGGGAGCTGTTTTTT. Translating gives CAVLSQSGELFF. The chain links TRBV10-3 to TRBJ2-2, with D uncertain. Trimming pared 11 bases from V and 6 bases from J, leaving 13 bases between. Germline V lookup: CDR1 ENHRY, CDR2 SYGVKD. CDR3 size: 12 residues.

This clone was recorded once. The gene calls are TRBV11-2 and TRBJ1-1; D is ambiguous. CDR1 and CDR2 from the germline V gene are SGHAT and FQNNGV. CDR3 size: 12 residues. Trimming removed 1 base at V and 6 bases at J, with 6 bases between. Here the CDR3 reads CASSLVVAEAFF. The DNA of the CDR3 is TGTGCCAGCAGCTTAGTAGTTGCTGAAGCTTTCTTT. The variable domain in full, completed from reference TRBV11-2 and TRBJ1-1, reads EAGVAQSPRYKIIEKRQSVAFWCNPISGHATLYWYQQILGQGPKLLIQFQNNGVVDDSQLPKDRFSAERLKGVDSTLKIQPAKLEDSAVYLCASSLVVAEAFFGQGTRLTVV.

This chain links TRBV5-1 with TRBJ1-1; 7 positions agree with TRBD1. The CDR3 consists of 15 residues. With 4 bases clipped from V and 10 bases from J, the junction kept 16 bases outside the gene matches. CDR1 is SGHRS, CDR2 YFSETQ, per germline. The CDR3 DNA is TGCGCCAGCAGCCCGACGACAGGGCTAGATACCGGAGCTTTCTTT. Protein sequence: CASSPTTGLDTGAFF.

The rearrangement joins TRBV2 to TRBJ1-1; possibly TRBD1 for D (6 bases). Germline V gene sequence: CDR1 SNHLY, CDR2 FYNNEI. Between the trimmed V and J ends, which lost 6 bases and 1 base, there was a span of 9 bases. CDR3 length equals 13 residues. The CDR3 here is CASRETGNTEAFF. The CDR3 DNA is TGTGCCAGCAGAGAGACAGGGAACACTGAAGCTTTCTTT.

The chain links TRBV6-4 to TRBJ1-6, with D perhaps matching TRBD1 (5 bases). The V gene lost 4 bases and the J gene lost 7 bases, with 14 bases spanning the gap. CDR3 length: 15 residues. Germline CDR1 is MRHNA and CDR2 is SNTAGT. The CDR3 DNA reads as TGTGCCAGCAGTGCCTCGGGACTCCTAAATTCACCCCTCCACTTT. Translated: CASSASGLLNSPLHF.

The V call is TRBV19, the J call TRBJ1-1; TRBD1 is a possible D gene (6 bases). Germline lookup yields CDR1 LNHDA and CDR2 SQIVND (reference sequence). This CDR3 contains 16 residues. The V end lost 3 bases, the J end lost 6 bases, and 20 bases lay between the germline ends. The CDR3 reads CASSIKPAGARAEAFF. CDR3 nucleotides: TGTGCCAGTAGTATTAAGCCCGCGGGGGCGAGGGCTGAAGCTTTCTTT.

This clone has only one observation. The chain recombines TRBV18 with TRBJ1-1; D perhaps matches TRBD1 (6 bases). The germline V gene encodes CDR1 KGHSH and CDR2 LQKENI. Trimming cost V 3 bases and J 4 bases, with 18 bases left between them. CDR3 length: 16 amino acids. In DNA form, the CDR3 reads TGTGCCAGCTCACCCCCCCCGCAACAGGGAGTCACTGAAGCTTTCTTT. Encoded protein: CASSPPPQQGVTEAFF.

V and J are TRBV24-1 and TRBJ1-2; tentative D call: TRBD1 (5 bases). Trimming took 9 bases from V and 4 from J, leaving 8 bases between them. The length of the CDR3 is 11 residues. CDR1 KGHDR and CDR2 SFDVKD come from the germline V gene. CDR3 sequence reads: CATGHGYGYTF. The CDR3 region has the DNA TGTGCCACCGGACACGGCTATGGCTACACCTTC.

The chain combines TRBV2 with TRBJ1-1, with TRBD1 as a possible D gene (5 bases). Germline loops: CDR1 SNHLY, CDR2 FYNNEI. CDR3 size: 13 residues. V lost 7 bases and J lost 0, with 9 bases in between. This CDR3 is CASTGEMNTEAFF. In DNA form, the CDR3 reads TGTGCCAGCACGGGGGAGATGAACACTGAAGCTTTCTTT.

V and J are TRBV3-1 (or the pseudogene TRBV3-2) and TRBJ2-7, with a possible D match to TRBD2 (6 bases). The CDR3 has 15 residues. The V gene lost 1 base and the J gene lost 6 bases, with 16 bases spanning the gap. In germline, CDR1 is LGHDT, CDR2 YNNKEL (reference sequence). The CDR3 coding sequence is TGTGCCAGCAGCCAAGGTGGGACTCCCGAATCCGAGCAGTACTTC. Protein sequence: CASSQGGTPESEQYF.

The chain carries TRBV27 and TRBJ2-1; D possibly corresponds to TRBD2 (7 bases). The germline gives CDR1 MNHEY, CDR2 SMNVEV (reference sequence). The V end lost 6 bases, the J end lost 10 bases, and 22 bases lay between the germline ends. This CDR3 has 15 residues. CDR3 residues: CASRQGGGPPTEQFF. CDR3 DNA: TGTGCCAGCAGGCAGGGAGGGGGGCCCCCCACAGAGCAGTTCTTC.

The chain couples TRBV19 to TRBJ2-1; 10 nucleotides match TRBD2. Germline V lookup: CDR1 LNHDA, CDR2 SQIVND (reference sequence). The V segment lost 6 bases and the J segment 6 bases; nucleotides outside the gene matches: 8. The CDR3 sequence is 15 residues long. CDR3 protein: CASRMSSGGVNEQFF. In DNA, the CDR3 is TGTGCCAGTAGAATGTCCAGCGGGGGGGTCAATGAGCAGTTCTTC.

This chain connects TRBV3-1 (or the pseudogene TRBV3-2) to TRBJ1-1; D is unclear. V gave up 2 bases and J gave up 6 bases, with 13 bases separating them. The CDR3 has 14 amino acids. Germline V gives CDR1 LGHDT, CDR2 YNNKEL (reference sequence). The CDR3 loop reads CASSQHPGGAEAFF. The CDR3 region has the DNA TGTGCCAGCAGCCAACACCCCGGCGGCGCTGAAGCTTTCTTT.

This clone was detected a few times. The chain carries TRBV7-8 and TRBJ1-5; possibly TRBD1 for D (5 bases). V lost 4 bases to trimming and J lost 1 base, with 20 bases between them. The CDR3 has 18 residues. Germline V gene lookup returns CDR1 SGHVS and CDR2 FQNEAQ. CDR3 loop: CASSSPGTSASSNQPQHF. The CDR3 nucleotides read TGTGCCAGCAGCTCCCCAGGGACCTCCGCATCGAGCAATCAGCCCCAGCATTTT.

The rearrangement links TRBV28 to TRBJ1-2; TRBD1 matches 10 bases. The CDR3 runs to 14 residues. The germline gives CDR1 MDHEN, CDR2 SYDVKM. Losses at the gene ends were 7 bases for V and 3 bases for J; bases not matched to a gene: 5. CDR3 loop: CASNPGQGYYGYTF. CDR3 DNA: TGTGCCAGCAACCCGGGACAGGGGTACTATGGCTACACCTTC.